A single T cell receptor (beta chain) is shown here with its context. As yet, its antigen is unknown. The sample comes from a study of T cells expressing NK-cell markers. As for the study in general: All TCR beta repertoires analysed originated from sorted CD3+CD56+NKG2C+, CD3+CD56+NKG2C- and CD3+CD56-NKG2C+ T cells. One of eight sequenced donors was HCMV-seronegative; the other seven were seropositive. Study-wide results and caveats: Evidence did not settle whether expanded NKG2C+ T cell clones targeted HCMV.

TCRdb re-called the 5' RACE reads; one entry per CDR3 protein, DNA not given. The table lists about 180,000 distinct CDR3 sequences, with 20% in the top ten. Sequencing used blood T cells: a sorted CD56 or NKG2C T cell subset, CD4+ or CD8+ T cells, or bulk PBMC T cells (not recorded which). This receptor was identified in a man aged 18-75 years in good health.

The CDR3 loop is CASSIKAGGGSYEQYF. The rearrangement links TRBV27 to TRBJ2-7; TCRdb designates TRBD2, a call that cannot be tested without DNA. The CDR3 extends over 16 amino acids. Germline V gene lookup returns CDR1 MNHEY and CDR2 SMNVEV (reference sequence).